The 30 T cell receptor beta chains reported below all come from one sample, sequenced in a study of blood T cell repertoires in COVID-19. Clones were sequenced by immunoSEQ multiplex PCR, and TCRdb holds only the in-frame ones, with some missing. The sample gives some 390,000 clones, roughly nine tenths of which show up once; about 1.1% is in the top ten. The sample consisted of PBMCs or T cells enriched from blood (not recorded which). The receptor source for this set is a man aged 25 to 45 who had recovered from COVID-19.

This clone was seen a few times. This chain connects TRBV28 to TRBJ1-2; D perhaps matches TRBD1 (5 bases). Trimming removed 6 bases at V and 3 bases at J, with 17 bases between. CDR1 MDHEN and CDR2 SYDVKM come from the germline V gene. CDR3 length equals 15 residues. The CDR3 DNA reads TGTGCCAGCAGGAACACACAGGAACCATACTATGGCTACACCTTC. Translated, it gives CASRNTQEPYYGYTF.

The chain joins TRBV7-9 to TRBJ2-3, with TRBD2 matching over 10 bases. The CDR3 has 17 residues. Germline V CDR1 and CDR2: SEHNR, FQNEAQ (reference sequence). The V and J ends lost 1 base and 7 bases, in that order; junction bases with no gene match: 11. For the CDR3, the DNA is TGTGCCAGCAGCTTAGAGACACTAGCGGGATTGGTGAATACGCAGTATTTT. It codes for CASSLETLAGLVNTQYF.

This clone was detected only a few times. J is TRBJ2-2 and V is TRBV6-5; no firm D call. Germline lookup yields CDR1 MNHEY and CDR2 SVGAGI. The length of the CDR3 is 11 residues. V was pared by 7 bases and J by 5 bases, with 5 bases between. The CDR3 region is CASTRTGELFF. CDR3 sequence (DNA): TGTGCCAGCACCCGGACCGGGGAGCTGTTTTTT.

The V gene is TRBV5-5, the J gene TRBJ1-4; 7 bases line up with TRBD1. Trimming took 2 bases from V and 4 from J; bases not matched to a gene: 5. This CDR3 has 15 amino acids. Germline lookup yields CDR1 SGHKS and CDR2 YYEKEE (reference sequence). CDR3 sequence: CASSLGDRDNEKLFF. In DNA, the CDR3 is TGTGCCAGCAGCTTAGGAGACAGGGATAATGAAAAACTGTTTTTT.

This clone occurred once. This rearrangement joins TRBV11-2 to TRBJ2-7; 12 positions match TRBD1. V lost 3 bases, J lost 6 bases, and 6 bases stayed unmatched. The V gene's germline CDR1 is SGHAT and CDR2 FQNNGV. The CDR3 runs 15 residues. CDR3 region: CASSFSGTGGAEQYF. CDR3 in DNA: TGTGCCAGCAGCTTCTCGGGGACAGGGGGCGCCGAGCAGTACTTC. The entire variable domain, with the rest obtained from reference TRBV11-2 and TRBJ2-7, is as follows: EAGVAQSPRYKIIEKRQSVAFWCNPISGHATLYWYQQILGQGPKLLIQFQNNGVVDDSQLPKDRFSAERLKGVDSTLKIQPAKLEDSAVYLCASSFSGTGGAEQYFGPGTRLTVT.

The chain employs TRBV13 and TRBJ2-7; maybe TRBD1 (6 bases). The V and J ends lost 0 bases and 3 bases respectively, with 12 bases between them. This CDR3 region has 15 residues. Germline CDR1 reads PRHDT; CDR2 reads FYEKMQ (reference sequence). The CDR3 DNA sequence: TGTGCCAGCAGCTTAGGACGGACAGTTAACTACGAGCAGTACTTC. Its protein is CASSLGRTVNYEQYF.

The chain uses TRBV11-2 and TRBJ1-2; D gene uncertain. The germline CDR1 and CDR2 sequences are SGHAT and FQNNGV. V lost 8 bases to trimming and J lost 8 bases, with 12 bases between them. This CDR3 has 11 residues. The CDR3 DNA reads as TGTGCCAGCGGGGAGGGCCGGGGCTACACCTTC. Translated: CASGEGRGYTF.

The chain links TRBV7-8 to TRBJ2-7; TRBD2 agrees at 10 bases. This CDR3 is built from 14 residues. The V and J ends lost 5 bases and 2 bases, in that order; junction bases with no gene match: 3. CDR1 SGHVS and CDR2 FQNEAQ come from the germline V gene. CDR3 in DNA: TGTGCCAGCAGCCAAACTAGCGGGGCCTACGAGCAGTACTTC. This encodes CASSQTSGAYEQYF.

The V gene is TRBV7-9, the J gene TRBJ2-1; TRBD2 matches at 15 bases. CDR3 size: 17 residues. Unmatched junction bases numbered 7, after V lost 1 base and J lost 9 bases. The V gene's germline CDR1 is SEHNR and CDR2 FQNEAQ (reference sequence). CDR3 residues: CASSLESGLAGGSEQFF. As DNA, the CDR3 is TGTGCCAGCAGCTTAGAATCGGGACTAGCGGGAGGTAGTGAGCAGTTCTTC.

V gene TRBV4-2 combines with J gene TRBJ1-6, with 7 bases fitting TRBD1. With V trimmed by 0 bases and J by 9 bases, 8 bases remained unmatched. Germline lookup yields CDR1 LGHNA and CDR2 YNFKEQ. The CDR3 is made up of 16 amino acids. CDR3: CASSQDFDRAGSPLHF. CDR3 in DNA: TGTGCCAGCAGCCAAGATTTCGACAGGGCGGGTTCACCCCTCCACTTT.

This rearrangement joins TRBV14 to TRBJ2-7; TRBD2 agrees at 8 bases. The CDR3 has 16 residues. Trimming at V came to 2 bases and at J to 4 bases, leaving 10 bases not matched to a gene. CDR1 SGHDN and CDR2 FVKESK come from the germline V gene. Here the CDR3 DNA reads TGTGCCAGCAGCCAACTGGAGAGCGGGAGAAGGTACGAGCAGTACTTC. It specifies CASSQLESGRRYEQYF.

The rearrangement links TRBV7-9 to TRBJ1-5; 8 nucleotides align to TRBD1. The germline gives CDR1 SEHNR, CDR2 FQNEAQ (reference sequence). Trimming cost V 5 bases and J 0 bases; bases outside gene matches: 0. This CDR3 is built from 14 residues. This chain's CDR3 is CASSGTGSNQPQHF. The CDR3 nucleotides read TGTGCCAGCAGCGGGACAGGTAGCAATCAGCCCCAGCATTTT. The full variable domain, in which reference TRBV7-9 and TRBJ1-5 provide the parts outside the CDR3, is DTGVSQNPRHKITKRGQNVTFRCDPISEHNRLYWYRQTLGQGPEFLTYFQNEAQLEKSRLLSDRFSAERPKGSFSTLEIQRTEQGDSAMYLCASSGTGSNQPQHFGDGTRLSIL.

The chain uses TRBV5-4 and TRBJ2-3, with TRBD2 matching 9 bases. The V gene end was trimmed by 0 bases and the J gene end by 15 bases; junction bases not matched to a gene: 11. Looked up from germline, CDR1 is SGHNT and CDR2 is YYREEE (reference sequence). This CDR3 is 14 amino acids long. CDR3 DNA: TGTGCCAGCAGCTTGGCCGGTAGCGGGAGTTTGGCATATTTT. Protein sequence: CASSLAGSGSLAYF.

The chain employs TRBV4-2 and TRBJ2-3; D call uncertain. The germline gives CDR1 LGHNA, CDR2 YNFKEQ. Trimming took 0 bases from V and 5 from J, leaving 9 bases between them. CDR3 length: 14 amino acids. CDR3 amino acids: CASSQERFGDTQYF. Written as DNA, the CDR3 is TGTGCCAGCAGCCAAGAGAGGTTTGGAGATACGCAGTATTTT.

The rearrangement links TRBV28 to TRBJ2-3; 8 positions agree with TRBD2. Looked up from germline, CDR1 is MDHEN and CDR2 is SYDVKM. Trimming removed 6 bases from V and 1 base from J; junction bases left unmatched: 6. The CDR3 is made up of 15 amino acids. The CDR3 nucleotides are TGTGCCAGCAGGGCTACTAGCGGAGGCACAGATACGCAGTATTTT. Its translation: CASRATSGGTDTQYF.

CDR3 coding DNA: TGTGCCAGCAGTTTAGGAGGGGTCAACTACGAGCAGTACTTC. Translating gives CASSLGGVNYEQYF. V usage is TRBV27 and J usage is TRBJ2-7; possible D gene TRBD2, 6 bases. Trimming took off 2 bases at V and 3 bases at J, with 11 bases between the two ends. Germline V lookup: CDR1 MNHEY, CDR2 SMNVEV (reference sequence). This CDR3 comprises 14 residues.

The chain is built from TRBV5-1 and TRBJ2-5, with TRBD1 identical over 10 bases. Germline-derived CDR1 and CDR2 are SGHRS and YFSETQ. CDR3 length: 14 amino acids. After removal of 7 bases from V and 5 bases from J, the junction contained 8 bases not matched to a gene. CDR3 nucleotide sequence: TGCGCCAGCGGGATAGGACAGGGGGACGAGACCCAGTACTTC. It encodes CASGIGQGDETQYF.

The rearrangement uses TRBV18 and TRBJ2-3; possible D gene TRBD1, 6 bases. Trimming cost V 4 bases and J 3 bases, with 14 bases left between them. The CDR3 runs to 15 residues. Germline V gene data show CDR1 as KGHSH and CDR2 as LQKENI. The CDR3 is CASSLYWTDTDTQYF. The CDR3 nucleotides are TGTGCCAGCTCACTATACTGGACAGATACAGATACGCAGTATTTT.

This clone was counted once. The V gene is TRBV19, the J gene TRBJ1-5, with 8 bases identical to TRBD1. V was pared by 5 bases and J by 6 bases, with 6 bases of the junction left unmatched. The CDR3 loop spans 14 amino acids. Germline lookup yields CDR1 LNHDA and CDR2 SQIVND (reference sequence). The CDR3 loop reads CASSPLTGVQPQHF. The CDR3 nucleotides are TGTGCCAGTAGTCCCTTGACAGGGGTTCAGCCCCAGCATTTT.

This chain uses TRBV19 with TRBJ1-1; 7 bases are shared with TRBD1. CDR1 LNHDA and CDR2 SQIVND come from the germline V gene (reference sequence). V lost 6 bases, J lost 12 bases, and 10 bases stayed unmatched. The CDR3 loop spans 12 amino acids. The CDR3 sequence: CASSPTGVKTFF. CDR3 DNA: TGTGCCAGTAGCCCTACAGGGGTGAAGACTTTCTTT. Combining the CDR3 with reference TRBV19 and TRBJ1-1 gives the whole variable domain DGGITQSPKYLFRKEGQNVTLSCEQNLNHDAMYWYRQDPGQGLRLIYYSQIVNDFQKGDIAEGYSVSREKKESFPLTVTSAQKNPTAFYLCASSPTGVKTFFGQGTRLTVV.

This sequence joins TRBV2 and TRBJ1-6; possible D gene TRBD1, 5 bases. Germline V gives CDR1 SNHLY, CDR2 FYNNEI. The CDR3 totals 11 residues. V lost 7 bases to trimming and J lost 8 bases, with 6 bases between them. The CDR3 sequence is CASTGDSPLHF. The CDR3 bases are TGTGCCAGCACGGGGGATTCACCCCTCCACTTT.

The rearrangement links TRBV28 to TRBJ1-5, with D hard to call. Germline lookup yields CDR1 MDHEN and CDR2 SYDVKM. Trimming took 5 bases from V and 5 from J, leaving 19 bases between them. CDR3 length equals 16 residues. The CDR3 region is CASSELGGEKDQPQHF. The CDR3 bases are TGTGCCAGCAGTGAACTGGGCGGGGAAAAGGATCAGCCCCAGCATTTT. The full variable domain, its missing parts supplied by reference TRBV28 and TRBJ1-5, is DVKVTQSSRYLVKRTGEKVFLECVQDMDHENMFWYRQDPGLGLRLIYFSYDVKMKEKGDIPEGYSVSREKKERFSLILESASTNQTSMYLCASSELGGEKDQPQHFGDGTRLSIL.

The chain links TRBV15 to TRBJ2-7, with 7 bases matching TRBD2. Germline V CDR1 and CDR2: LNHNV, YYDKDF (reference sequence). CDR3 length: 15 amino acids. The junction had 4 bases not matched to a gene; V was cut back by 0 bases and J by 2 bases. CDR3 coding DNA: TGTGCCACCAGCAGAGATCGGGGGGTCCCCTACGAGCAGTACTTC. As protein: CATSRDRGVPYEQYF.

The chain uses TRBV27 and TRBJ1-1; D is uncertain. The germline V gene encodes CDR1 MNHEY and CDR2 SMNVEV (reference sequence). The V end was cut by 1 base, the J end by 5 bases, with 11 bases between. The CDR3 runs 14 residues. CDR3 in amino acids: CASSLFRGGTEAFF. The CDR3 DNA reads as TGTGCCAGCAGTTTATTTCGGGGTGGGACTGAAGCTTTCTTT.

The V gene is TRBV6-5, the J gene TRBJ1-6; D is unresolved. With 7 bases removed from V and 5 bases from J, the gap between germline ends came to 9 bases. Per germline, CDR1 MNHEY and CDR2 SVGAGI. The CDR3 spans 13 residues. DNA for the CDR3: TGTGCCAGCAACCGAGGAGATAATTCACCCCTCCACTTT. This codes for CASNRGDNSPLHF.

The chain links TRBV6-5 to TRBJ1-1; 9 bases map to TRBD1. CDR1 MNHEY and CDR2 SVGAGI come from the germline V gene. CDR3 length: 10 residues. V shed 6 bases, J shed 10 bases, and the junction held 0 bases outside the gene matches. The CDR3 reads CASRDRGAFF. The DNA for the CDR3 is TGTGCCAGCAGGGACAGGGGAGCTTTCTTT.

This clone appeared a single time. The chain combines TRBV11-2 with TRBJ2-7, with TRBD1 matching over 7 bases. The trim removed 4 bases at V and 3 bases at J, leaving 6 bases unmatched. Germline V gene sequence: CDR1 SGHAT, CDR2 FQNNGV. The CDR3 has 14 residues. The CDR3 protein is CASSSGQAIYEQYF. CDR3 nucleotide sequence: TGTGCCAGCAGCTCTGGACAGGCGATCTACGAGCAGTACTTC. Drawing the rest from reference TRBV11-2 and TRBJ2-7, the complete variable domain is EAGVAQSPRYKIIEKRQSVAFWCNPISGHATLYWYQQILGQGPKLLIQFQNNGVVDDSQLPKDRFSAERLKGVDSTLKIQPAKLEDSAVYLCASSSGQAIYEQYFGPGTRLTVT.

This rearrangement joins TRBV12-5 to TRBJ2-7; the match to TRBD1 covers 10 bases. The CDR3 runs 20 residues. The V gene end was trimmed by 0 bases and the J gene end by 2 bases; junction bases not matched to a gene: 16. Germline-derived CDR1 and CDR2 are LGHNT and FRNRAP. CDR3 DNA sequence: TGTGCTAGTGGTTTGGTAGTATGGGACAGGGGCCTAGCGGAGGCCTACGAGCAGTACTTC. Encoded protein: CASGLVVWDRGLAEAYEQYF.

CDR3 region: CASSLGPGQGATGTQYF. CDR3 in DNA: TGTGCCAGCAGCTTGGGACCGGGACAGGGGGCCACTGGTACGCAGTATTTT. The chain combines TRBV7-7 with TRBJ2-3, with 12 bases identical to TRBD1. This CDR3 has 17 amino acids. The germline CDR1 and CDR2 sequences are SSHAT and FNYEAQ (reference sequence). The junction had 12 bases not matched to a gene; V was cut back by 3 bases and J by 8 bases.

The chain has TRBV19 and TRBJ2-4; TRBD1 agrees at 9 bases. The CDR3 is made up of 15 amino acids. Germline lookup yields CDR1 LNHDA and CDR2 SQIVND (reference sequence). Unmatched junction bases numbered 3, after V lost 5 bases and J lost 1 base. The CDR3 nucleotides are TGTGCCAGTAGTGCGACAGGGGGGGCCAAAAACATTCAGTACTTC. Its translation is CASSATGGAKNIQYF.